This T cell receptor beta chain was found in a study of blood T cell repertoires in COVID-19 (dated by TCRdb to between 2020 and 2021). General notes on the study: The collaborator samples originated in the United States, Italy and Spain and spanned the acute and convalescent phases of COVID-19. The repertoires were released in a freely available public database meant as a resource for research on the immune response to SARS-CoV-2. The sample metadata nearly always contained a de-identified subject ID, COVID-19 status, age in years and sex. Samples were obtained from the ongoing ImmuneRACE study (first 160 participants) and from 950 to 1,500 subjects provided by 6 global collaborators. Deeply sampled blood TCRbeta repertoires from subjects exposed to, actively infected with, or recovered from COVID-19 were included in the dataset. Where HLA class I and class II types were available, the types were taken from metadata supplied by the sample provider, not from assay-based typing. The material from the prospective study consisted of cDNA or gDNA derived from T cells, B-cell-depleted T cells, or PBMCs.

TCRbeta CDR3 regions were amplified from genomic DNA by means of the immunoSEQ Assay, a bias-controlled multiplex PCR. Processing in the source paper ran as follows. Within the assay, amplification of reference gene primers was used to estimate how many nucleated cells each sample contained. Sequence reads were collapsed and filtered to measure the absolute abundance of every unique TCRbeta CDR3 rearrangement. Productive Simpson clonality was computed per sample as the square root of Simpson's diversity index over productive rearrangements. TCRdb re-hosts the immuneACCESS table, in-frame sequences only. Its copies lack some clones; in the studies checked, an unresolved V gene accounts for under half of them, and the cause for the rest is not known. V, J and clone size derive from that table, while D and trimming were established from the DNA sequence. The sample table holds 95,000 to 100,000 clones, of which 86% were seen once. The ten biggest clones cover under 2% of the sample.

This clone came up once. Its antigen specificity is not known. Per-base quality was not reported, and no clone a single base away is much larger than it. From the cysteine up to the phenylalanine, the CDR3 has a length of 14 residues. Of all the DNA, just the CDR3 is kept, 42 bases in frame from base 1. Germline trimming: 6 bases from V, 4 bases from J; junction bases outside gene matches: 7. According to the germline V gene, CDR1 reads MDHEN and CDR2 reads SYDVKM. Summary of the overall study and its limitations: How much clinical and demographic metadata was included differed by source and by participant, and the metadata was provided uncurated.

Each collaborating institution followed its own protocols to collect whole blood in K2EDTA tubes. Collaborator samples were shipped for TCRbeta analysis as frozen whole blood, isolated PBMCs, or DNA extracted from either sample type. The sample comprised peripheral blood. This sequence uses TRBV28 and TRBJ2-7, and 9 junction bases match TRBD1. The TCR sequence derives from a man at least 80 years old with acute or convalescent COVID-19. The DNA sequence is TGTGCCAGCAGACCGGGACAGGGAGGTTACGAGCAGTACTTC. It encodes CASRPGQGGYEQYF.